This TCR beta chain was recovered during a study of regulatory T cells in long-lasting Graves disease. Time point denoted: newly diagnosed GD, antithyroid drugs for less than 3 months. PBMC RNA served as the TCR library source. Arm-PCR of CDR3 regions and iRepertoire HTBI primers were used to build TCR beta libraries. TCRdb re-called the multiplex PCR reads with MiXCR, one entry per CDR3 protein. Among hundreds of thousands of distinct CDR3 sequences listed, about a sixth were seen once. The receptor comes from a female donor with Graves disease. The sequencing here drew on peripheral blood mononuclear cells (PBMCs), taken at new diagnosis, from a patient treated with antithyroid drugs.

CDR3 residues: CASSIDLGSNQPQHF. DNA of the CDR3: TGTGCCAGTAGTATAGATTTAGGTTCGAATCAGCCCCAGCATTTT. This chain joins TRBV19 and TRBJ1-5, with no clear D. V was pared by 0 bases and J by 4 bases, with 10 bases between. Germline CDR1 and CDR2: LNHDA and SQIVND (reference sequence). The CDR3 runs 15 residues.